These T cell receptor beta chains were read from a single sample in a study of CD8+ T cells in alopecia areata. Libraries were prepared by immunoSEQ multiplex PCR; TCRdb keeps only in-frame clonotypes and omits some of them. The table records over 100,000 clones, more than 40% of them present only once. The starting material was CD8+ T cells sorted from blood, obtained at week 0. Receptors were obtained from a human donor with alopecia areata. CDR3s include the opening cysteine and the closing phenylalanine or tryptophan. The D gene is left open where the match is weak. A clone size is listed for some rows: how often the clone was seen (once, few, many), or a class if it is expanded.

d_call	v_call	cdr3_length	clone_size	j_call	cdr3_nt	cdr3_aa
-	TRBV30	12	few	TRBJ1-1	TGTGCCTACTCGGGGTTAAACACTGAAGCTTTCTTT	CAYSGLNTEAFF
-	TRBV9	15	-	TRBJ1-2	TGTGCCAGCAGCGCCTTAAGCAGGGAATTGGGCGGCTACACCTTC	CASSALSRELGGYTF
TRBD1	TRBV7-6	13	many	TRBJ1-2	TGTGCCAGCAGCTTCAGGACAGGGGCTTTTTACACCTTC	CASSFRTGAFYTF
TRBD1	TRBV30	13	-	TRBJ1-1	TGTGCCTGGGGGACAGGGGGCTACACTGAAGCTTTCTTT	CAWGTGGYTEAFF
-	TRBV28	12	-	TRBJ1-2	TGTGCCAGCAGTTTAACAGGGCCCGGCTACACCTTC	CASSLTGPGYTF
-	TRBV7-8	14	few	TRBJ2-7	TGTGCCAGTCTATTGGGCAGGAGCTCCTACGAGCAGTACTTC	CASLLGRSSYEQYF
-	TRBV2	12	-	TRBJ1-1	TGTGCCAGTAATGACAGAGACACTGAAGCTTTCTTT	CASNDRDTEAFF
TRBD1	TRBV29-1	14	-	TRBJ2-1	TGCAGCGCCGCAGCAGGGGGCTCCTACAATGAGCAGTTCTTC	CSAAAGGSYNEQFF
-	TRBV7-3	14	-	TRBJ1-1	TGTGCCAGCAGCTTCGGGACATCTAACACTGAAGCTTTCTTT	CASSFGTSNTEAFF
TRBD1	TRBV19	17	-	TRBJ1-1	TGTGCCAGTAGTCCCTATCTCGACAGGGTTCCGAACACTGAAGCTTTCTTT	CASSPYLDRVPNTEAFF
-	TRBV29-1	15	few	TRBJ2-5	TGCAGCGTTGCCAGGCGGGCCCTGAAACAAGAGACCCAGTACTTC	CSVARRALKQETQYF
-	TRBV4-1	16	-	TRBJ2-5	TGCGCCAGCAGCCAAGATTTGCGCACGGTCCAAGAGACCCAGTACTTC	CASSQDLRTVQETQYF
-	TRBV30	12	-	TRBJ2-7	TGTGCCTGGAGTCCAGGGGCCTACGAGCAGTACTTC	CAWSPGAYEQYF
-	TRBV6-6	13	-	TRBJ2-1	TGTGCCAGCAGTCCGGGGACCCAGAATGAGCAGTTCTTC	CASSPGTQNEQFF
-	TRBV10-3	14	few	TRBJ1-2	TGTGCCATCAGTGAGCCGGGAAGGGAGGCGGGCTACACCTTC	CAISEPGREAGYTF
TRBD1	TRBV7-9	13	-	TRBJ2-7	TGTGCCAGCAGGGACAGGGATAGTCTCGAGCAGTACTTC	CASRDRDSLEQYF
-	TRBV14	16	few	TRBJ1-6	TGTGCCAGCAGCCTCCTGGTGGGGGTCGGGAATTCACCCCTCCACTTT	CASSLLVGVGNSPLHF
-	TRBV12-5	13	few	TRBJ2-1	TGTGCTAGTGGTTTTGGGGGATCCAATGAGCAGTTCTTC	CASGFGGSNEQFF
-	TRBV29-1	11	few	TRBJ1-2	TGCAGCGTTGGCACGGTCTATGGCTACACCTTC	CSVGTVYGYTF
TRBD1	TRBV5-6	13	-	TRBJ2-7	TGTGCCAGCAGCCCGACAGGGACCTACGAGCAGTACTTC	CASSPTGTYEQYF
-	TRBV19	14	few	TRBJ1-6	TGTGCCAGTAGTATAGGACAGAGGCGTTCACCCCTCCACTTT	CASSIGQRRSPLHF
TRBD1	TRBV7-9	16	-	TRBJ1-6	TGTGCCAGCAGCTCGGGGACAGGGGTCGTGAATTCACCCCTCCACTTT	CASSSGTGVVNSPLHF
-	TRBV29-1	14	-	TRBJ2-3	TGCAGCTCTTGGAGTGGGGTTAGCACAGATACGCAGTATTTT	CSSWSGVSTDTQYF
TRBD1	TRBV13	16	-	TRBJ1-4	TGTGCCAGCAGCGCAAGCCGACAGGGGGAGAATGAAAAACTGTTTTTT	CASSASRQGENEKLFF
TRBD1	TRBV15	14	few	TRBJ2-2	TGTGCCACCAGATTAACAGGGGACACCGGGGAGCTGTTTTTT	CATRLTGDTGELFF
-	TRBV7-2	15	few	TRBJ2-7	TGTGCCAGCAGCTTAGCGCATAGGGGGAGCTACGAGCAGTACTTC	CASSLAHRGSYEQYF
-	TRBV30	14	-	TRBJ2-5	TGTGCCTGGACCCTGGCTGGGGGGCGGGAGACCCAGTACTTC	CAWTLAGGRETQYF
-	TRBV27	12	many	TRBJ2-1	TGTGCCAGCAGTTTGCTAGGGGATGAGCAGTTCTTC	CASSLLGDEQFF
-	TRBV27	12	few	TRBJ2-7	TGTGCCAGCAGCCGCGACAGACACGAGCAGTACTTC	CASSRDRHEQYF
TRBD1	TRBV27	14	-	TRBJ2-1	TGTGCCAGCAGGGGGACAGGGGCTCGTAATGAGCAGTTCTTC	CASRGTGARNEQFF
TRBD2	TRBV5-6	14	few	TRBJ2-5	TGTGCCAGCAGCTTGTTCGGGGGGCAAGAGACCCAGTACTTC	CASSLFGGQETQYF
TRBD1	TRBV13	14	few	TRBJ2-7	TGTGCCAGCCGGGACAGTGTAGGCTCCTACGAGCAGTACTTC	CASRDSVGSYEQYF
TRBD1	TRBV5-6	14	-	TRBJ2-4	TGTGCCAGCAGCTCCAGCACAGGGGCCAACATTCAGTACTTC	CASSSSTGANIQYF
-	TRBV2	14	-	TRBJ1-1	TGTGCCAGCAGTGCAGTGGACGGTGACACTGAAGCTTTCTTT	CASSAVDGDTEAFF
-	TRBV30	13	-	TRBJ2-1	TGTGCCTGGAGTGTATTAGCAGGGGATGAGCAGTTCTTC	CAWSVLAGDEQFF
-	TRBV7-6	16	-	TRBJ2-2	TGTGCCAGCAGCTTAGGGCCAGGAGATAACACCGGGGAGCTGTTTTTT	CASSLGPGDNTGELFF
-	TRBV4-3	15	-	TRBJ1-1	TGCGCCAGCAGCCAAGATGGGGGGGGACGCACTGAAGCTTTCTTT	CASSQDGGGRTEAFF
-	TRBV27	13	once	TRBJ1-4	TGTGCCAGCAGCCCGGGAACTAATGAAAAACTGTTTTTT	CASSPGTNEKLFF
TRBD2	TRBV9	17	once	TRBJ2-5	TGTGCCAGCAGCGTAGACACTAGCGGGGGCCTGGGAGAGACCCAGTACTTC	CASSVDTSGGLGETQYF
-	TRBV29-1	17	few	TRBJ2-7	TGCAGCGTTGAAGATAGTACGGGGGCGGGTTACTCCTACGAGCAGTACTTC	CSVEDSTGAGYSYEQYF